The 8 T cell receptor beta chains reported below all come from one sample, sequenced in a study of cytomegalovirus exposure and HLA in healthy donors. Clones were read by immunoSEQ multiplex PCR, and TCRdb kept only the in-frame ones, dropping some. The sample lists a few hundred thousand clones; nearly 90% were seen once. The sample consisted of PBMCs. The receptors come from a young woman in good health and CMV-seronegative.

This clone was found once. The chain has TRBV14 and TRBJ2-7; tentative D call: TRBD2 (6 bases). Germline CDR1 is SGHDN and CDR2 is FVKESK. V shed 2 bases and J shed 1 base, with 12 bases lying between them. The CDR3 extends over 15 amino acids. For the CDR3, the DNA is TGTGCCAGCAGCCAACACGGGACTGTTTCCTACGAGCAGTACTTC. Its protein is CASSQHGTVSYEQYF.

The CDR3 sequence is CASSLERTGSYNSPLHF. CDR3 coding DNA: TGTGCCAGCAGTTTAGAAAGGACAGGGTCCTATAATTCACCCCTCCACTTT. This sequence joins TRBV28 and TRBJ1-6; 8 bases line up with TRBD1. Trimming removed 2 bases from V and 1 base from J; junction bases left unmatched: 4. This CDR3 is 17 amino acids long. Per germline, CDR1 MDHEN and CDR2 SYDVKM.

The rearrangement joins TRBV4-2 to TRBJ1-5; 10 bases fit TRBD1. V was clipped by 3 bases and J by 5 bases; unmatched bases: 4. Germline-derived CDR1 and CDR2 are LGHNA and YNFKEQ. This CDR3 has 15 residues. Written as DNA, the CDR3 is TGTGCCAGCAGCCAGGGACAGGGGTTCGATCAGCCCCAGCATTTT. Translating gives CASSQGQGFDQPQHF.

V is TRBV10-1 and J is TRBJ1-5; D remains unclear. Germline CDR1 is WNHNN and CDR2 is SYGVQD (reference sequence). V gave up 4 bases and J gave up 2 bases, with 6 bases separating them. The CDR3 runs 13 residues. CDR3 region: CASSVSGNQPQHF. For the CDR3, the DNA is TGCGCCAGCAGTGTATCAGGCAATCAGCCCCAGCATTTT.

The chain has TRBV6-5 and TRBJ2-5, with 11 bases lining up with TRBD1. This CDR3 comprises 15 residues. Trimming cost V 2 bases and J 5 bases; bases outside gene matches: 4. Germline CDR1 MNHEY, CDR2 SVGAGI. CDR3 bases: TGTGCCAGCAGTTACGGGACAGGGGGTTCGGAGACCCAGTACTTC. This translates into CASSYGTGGSETQYF.

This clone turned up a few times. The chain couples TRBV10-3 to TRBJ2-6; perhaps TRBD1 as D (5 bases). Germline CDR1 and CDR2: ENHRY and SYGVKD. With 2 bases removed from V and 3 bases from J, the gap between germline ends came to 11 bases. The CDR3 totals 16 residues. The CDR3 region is CAISEGQGGGANVLTF. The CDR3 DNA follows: TGTGCCATCAGTGAGGGGCAGGGTGGTGGGGCCAACGTCCTGACTTTC.

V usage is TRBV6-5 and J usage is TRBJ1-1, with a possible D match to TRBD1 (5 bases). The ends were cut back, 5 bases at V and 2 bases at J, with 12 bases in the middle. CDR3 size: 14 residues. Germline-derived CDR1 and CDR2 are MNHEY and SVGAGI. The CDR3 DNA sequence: TGTGCCAGCAGTGCTGACAGAATAAACACTGAAGCTTTCTTT. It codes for CASSADRINTEAFF.

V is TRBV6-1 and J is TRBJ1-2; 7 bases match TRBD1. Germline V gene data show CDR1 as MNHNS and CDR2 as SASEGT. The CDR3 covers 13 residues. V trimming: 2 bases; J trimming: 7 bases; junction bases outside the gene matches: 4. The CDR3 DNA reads TGTGCCAGCAGTGAATCAGGGGGAGGTGGCTACACCTTC. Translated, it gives CASSESGGGGYTF.